Shown below are 27 T cell receptor beta chains from a single sample sequenced in a study of blood T cell repertoires in COVID-19. Method: immunoSEQ multiplex PCR; TCRdb's copy keeps in-frame clones and lacks some. The table shows about 190,000 clones, with 90% occurring only once. Sequences were obtained from peripheral blood. The receptors come from a man in his fifties with acute or convalescent COVID-19.

J is TRBJ2-7 and V is TRBV5-1; D is perhaps TRBD1 (5 bases). The CDR3 contains 15 residues. V was pared by 2 bases and J by 3 bases, with 15 bases between. Per germline, CDR1 SGHRS and CDR2 YFSETQ. CDR3 DNA sequence: TGCGCCAGCAGCTTTGACGCCCAGGGTAACTACGAGCAGTACTTC. Residues: CASSFDAQGNYEQYF.

The chain uses TRBV7-2 and TRBJ2-2, with D possibly being TRBD2 (5 bases). Germline assignment: CDR1 SGHTA and CDR2 FQGNSA. V was trimmed by 5 bases and J by 0 bases, leaving 13 bases between them. CDR3 size: 16 residues. CDR3 coding DNA: TGTGCCAGCAGCCCCTTGCGGGCTTCGAACACCGGGGAGCTGTTTTTT. This sequence encodes CASSPLRASNTGELFF.

The CDR3 sequence is CASSQGTSGAYTDTQYF. Here the CDR3 DNA reads TGTGCCAGCAGCCAGGGGACTAGCGGGGCGTACACTGATACGCAGTATTTT. The rearrangement links TRBV4-2 to TRBJ2-3; 13 bases are a match to TRBD2. CDR3 length: 17 amino acids. Losses at the gene ends were 3 bases for V and 6 bases for J; bases not matched to a gene: 9. Germline CDR1 reads LGHNA; CDR2 reads YNFKEQ.

J is TRBJ2-7 and V is TRBV12-3 or TRBV12-4; no firm D call. V lost 6 bases and J 5 bases, leaving 14 bases between the germline ends. This CDR3 has 13 residues. The CDR3: CASSRRPQDEQYF. In nucleotides, the CDR3 is TGTGCCAGCAGCCGCCGCCCTCAGGACGAGCAGTACTTC.

The rearrangement joins TRBV10-3 to TRBJ1-1, with 7 bases aligning to TRBD1. Germline V CDR1 and CDR2: ENHRY, SYGVKD. V lost 3 bases to trimming and J lost 0 bases; unmatched junction nucleotides: 7. CDR3 length equals 16 residues. DNA for the CDR3: TGTGCCATCAGTGACCGGGACAGCGAGCTGAACACTGAAGCTTTCTTT. It encodes CAISDRDSELNTEAFF.

The chain combines TRBV28 with TRBJ1-2; perhaps TRBD1 as D (5 bases). The CDR3 sequence is 13 residues long. Germline loops: CDR1 MDHEN, CDR2 SYDVKM. The V gene lost 6 bases and the J gene lost 8 bases, with 16 bases spanning the gap. CDR3 DNA sequence: TGTGCCAGCAGGCCTTGGGGGGTTAGCGGCTACACCTTC. Translation: CASRPWGVSGYTF.

The rearrangement uses TRBV19 and TRBJ1-5; D is perhaps TRBD1 (5 bases). The CDR3 has 14 amino acids. Trimming shortened V by 6 bases and J by 3 bases, and 12 bases separated the two germline ends. The germline gives CDR1 LNHDA, CDR2 SQIVND (reference sequence). The DNA of the CDR3 is TGTGCCAGTAGAGTACAGGTTTACAATCAGCCCCAGCATTTT. Amino acids: CASRVQVYNQPQHF.

The sample holds a few counts of this clone. The chain uses TRBV28 and TRBJ1-1; D perhaps matches TRBD1 (6 bases). The germline V gene has CDR1 MDHEN and CDR2 SYDVKM. Trimming took 5 bases from V and 7 from J, leaving 17 bases between them. The CDR3 totals 14 residues. This CDR3 is CASSRTASLGEAFF. CDR3 in DNA: TGTGCCAGCAGTCGGACAGCCAGCTTGGGTGAAGCTTTCTTT.

CDR3 protein: CASSPTRGTPSGNTIYF. CDR3 nucleotide sequence: TGTGCCAGCAGCCCCACCAGGGGGACGCCCTCTGGAAACACCATATATTTT. The rearrangement joins TRBV7-6 to TRBJ1-3; 7 bases fit TRBD1. The CDR3 consists of 17 residues. Losses at the gene ends were 5 bases for V and 0 bases for J; bases not matched to a gene: 10. Looked up from germline, CDR1 is SGHVS and CDR2 is FNYEAQ. The full variable domain, completed using reference TRBV7-6 and TRBJ1-3, is GAGVSQSPRYKVTKRGQDVALRCDPISGHVSLYWYRQALGQGPEFLTYFNYEAQQDKSGLPNDRFSAERPEGSISTLTIQRTEQRDSAMYRCASSPTRGTPSGNTIYFGEGSWLTVV.

This chain links TRBV6-1 with TRBJ2-2, with D perhaps matching TRBD2 (5 bases). This CDR3 region has 15 residues. Germline V gene lookup returns CDR1 MNHNS and CDR2 SASEGT. V lost 2 bases and J 6 bases, leaving 13 bases between the germline ends. DNA of the CDR3: TGTGCCAGCAGTGAACTGGTGGGAGTCGCCGGGGAGCTGTTTTTT. Translating it yields CASSELVGVAGELFF.

V usage is TRBV30 and J usage is TRBJ2-1; TRBD2 matches 11 bases. CDR1 and CDR2 from the germline V gene are GTSNPN and SVGIG (reference sequence). There are 16 residues in the CDR3. The trim removed 5 bases at V and 2 bases at J, leaving 8 bases unmatched. The CDR3: CAWGPSGGPTYNEQFF. CDR3 coding DNA: TGTGCCTGGGGACCTAGCGGGGGGCCGACCTACAATGAGCAGTTCTTC.

V and J are TRBV5-1 and TRBJ1-2; possibly TRBD1 for D (5 bases). Germline V gene sequence: CDR1 SGHRS, CDR2 YFSETQ. The V gene lost 0 bases and the J gene lost 3 bases, with 6 bases spanning the gap. The CDR3 totals 13 residues. Written as DNA, the CDR3 is TGCGCCAGCAGCTTGGCGGGGGACTATGGCTACACCTTC. Amino acid sequence: CASSLAGDYGYTF.

V gene TRBV24-1 combines with J gene TRBJ2-1; TRBD1 is a possible D gene (7 bases). The CDR3 sequence is 17 residues long. Germline assignment: CDR1 KGHDR and CDR2 SFDVKD. The V end was cut by 2 bases, the J end by 7 bases, with 20 bases between. The CDR3 DNA is TGTGCCACCAGTGATTCAACGCGGTCAGGGGGAGGTAATGAGCAGTTCTTC. Its translation is CATSDSTRSGGGNEQFF.

V gene TRBV24-1 combines with J gene TRBJ1-5; TRBD1 is a possible D gene (5 bases). The germline V gene encodes CDR1 KGHDR and CDR2 SFDVKD. Trimming stripped 5 bases from V and 1 base from J, with 11 bases between. There are 15 residues in the CDR3. The CDR3 loop is CATSAGLSSNQPQHF. CDR3 in DNA: TGTGCCACCAGTGCGGGACTTAGCAGCAATCAGCCCCAGCATTTT.

The chain carries TRBV5-1 and TRBJ2-1, with 10 bases identical to TRBD2. With 0 bases clipped from V and 4 bases from J, the junction kept 1 base outside the gene matches. This CDR3 spans 15 amino acids. Germline CDR1 reads SGHRS; CDR2 reads YFSETQ. This CDR3 is CASSLGTSGYNEQFF. The CDR3 bases are TGCGCCAGCAGCTTGGGGACTAGCGGATACAATGAGCAGTTCTTC.

The sample holds one count of this clone. The chain is built from TRBV28 and TRBJ1-4; 8 positions match TRBD1. CDR3 length equals 15 residues. V dropped 0 bases and J dropped 7; count of bases not matched to a gene: 4. The germline gives CDR1 MDHEN, CDR2 SYDVKM. The CDR3 sequence is CASSLWDREGEKLFF. The CDR3 DNA is TGTGCCAGCAGTTTATGGGACAGGGAGGGTGAAAAACTGTTTTTT.

This rearrangement joins TRBV6-5 to TRBJ1-1; TRBD1 might be the D (6 bases). The V end was cut by 0 bases, the J end by 8 bases, with 16 bases between. Germline V gives CDR1 MNHEY, CDR2 SVGAGI. The CDR3 sequence is 15 residues long. The CDR3 sequence: CASSYSPNREGEAFF. As DNA, the CDR3 is TGTGCCAGCAGTTACTCCCCGAACAGGGAGGGGGAAGCTTTCTTT.

The chain has TRBV27 and TRBJ2-7; TRBD2 agrees at 13 bases. J was trimmed by 3 bases and V by 2 bases; bases with no gene match: 7. CDR1 is MNHEY and CDR2 is SMNVEV in the germline V gene (reference sequence). The CDR3 consists of 17 residues. The DNA for the CDR3 is TGTGCCAGCAGTTTACCGCCCCGGACTAGCGGGAGCTACGAGCAGTACTTC. Translated, it gives CASSLPPRTSGSYEQYF.

The V call is TRBV6-5, the J call TRBJ2-1; 8 nucleotides line up with TRBD2. The CDR3 extends over 15 amino acids. The germline CDR1 and CDR2 sequences are MNHEY and SVGAGI. V dropped 7 bases and J dropped 5; count of bases not matched to a gene: 10. This CDR3 is CASISAGGLHNEQFF. The CDR3 coding sequence is TGTGCCAGCATAAGTGCGGGAGGACTGCACAATGAGCAGTTCTTC.

This clone was counted once. Written as DNA, the CDR3 is TGCAGCGTTGTAAGAGACAGGGCCTACGAGCAGTACTTC. Residues: CSVVRDRAYEQYF. The V gene is TRBV29-1, the J gene TRBJ2-7, with 7 bases aligning to TRBD1. Trimming removed 4 bases from V and 2 bases from J; junction bases left unmatched: 5. Germline values: CDR1 SQVTM, CDR2 ANQGSEA. The CDR3 sequence is 13 residues long.

This clone was seen once. This chain joins TRBV7-8 and TRBJ1-4; D unresolved. There are 14 residues in the CDR3. Germline V gives CDR1 SGHVS, CDR2 FQNEAQ. Between the trimmed V and J ends, which lost 5 bases and 4 bases, there was a span of 11 bases. The DNA of the CDR3 is TGTGCCAGCAGCCGGAGGTCCCGTAATGAAAAACTGTTTTTT. This sequence encodes CASSRRSRNEKLFF. Full variable domain (rest looked up from reference TRBV7-8 and TRBJ1-4): GAGVSQSPRYKVAKRGQDVALRCDPISGHVSLFWYQQALGQGPEFLTYFQNEAQLDKSGLPSDRFFAERPEGSVSTLKIQRTQQEDSAVYLCASSRRSRNEKLFFGSGTQLSVL.

The chain is built from TRBV7-9 and TRBJ1-6, with 8 bases fitting TRBD1. The germline gives CDR1 SEHNR, CDR2 FQNEAQ (reference sequence). J lost 0 bases, V lost 5 bases, and 6 bases had no gene match. This CDR3 comprises 17 residues. The CDR3, as DNA: TGTGCCAGCAGCCTGGGACAGGCGAGCTCCTATAATTCACCCCTCCACTTT. Translated, it gives CASSLGQASSYNSPLHF.

The V gene is TRBV5-4, the J gene TRBJ2-3; TRBD1 aligns across 10 bases. The CDR3 totals 15 residues. CDR1 is SGHNT and CDR2 is YYREEE in the germline V gene (reference sequence). V lost 5 bases, J lost 2 bases, and 5 bases stayed unmatched. The DNA for the CDR3 is TGTGCCAGCAGTCGGACAGGGGGTAACACAGATACGCAGTATTTT. This encodes CASSRTGGNTDTQYF.

The sample holds a few counts of this clone. The chain carries TRBV9 and TRBJ2-5; possible D gene TRBD2, 5 bases. V shed 2 bases and J shed 5 bases, with 19 bases lying between them. This CDR3 comprises 16 residues. From germline, CDR1 is SGDLS and CDR2 YYNGEE. The CDR3 DNA reads TGTGCCAGCAGCGTGGCCCTGGAACGGGATAGGGAGACCCAGTACTTC. As protein: CASSVALERDRETQYF.

V and J are TRBV25-1 and TRBJ2-1; 8 bases match TRBD2. The CDR3 extends over 16 amino acids. CDR1 and CDR2 (germline): MGHDK, SYGVNS. The trim removed 3 bases at V and 0 bases at J, leaving 4 bases unmatched. The CDR3, as DNA: TGTGCCAGCAGTGACTCACTAGCGGACTCCTACAATGAGCAGTTCTTC. Translated, it gives CASSDSLADSYNEQFF.

The chain combines TRBV6-1 with TRBJ1-2; no firm D call. Trimming shortened V by 2 bases and J by 3 bases, and 7 bases separated the two germline ends. Germline CDR1 reads MNHNS; CDR2 reads SASEGT. CDR3 length: 13 residues. CDR3 nucleotides: TGTGCCAGCAGTGAATCCCCAGACTATGGCTACACCTTC. Amino acids: CASSESPDYGYTF.

This chain connects TRBV9 to TRBJ1-4; the D gene is possibly TRBD1 (5 bases). Between the trimmed V and J ends, which lost 0 bases and 14 bases, there was a span of 17 bases. This CDR3 comprises 14 residues. Germline V gene data show CDR1 as SGDLS and CDR2 as YYNGEE. CDR3 protein: CASSVGQGLTTLFF. CDR3 in DNA: TGTGCCAGCAGCGTAGGGCAGGGACTAACTACGCTGTTTTTT.